Listed below are T cell receptor beta chains from one sample, sequenced in a study of blood T cell repertoires in COVID-19. Libraries were prepared by immunoSEQ multiplex PCR; TCRdb keeps only in-frame clonotypes and omits some of them. Among some 240,000 clones listed, 80% to 95% were seen once. The sample taken for sequencing was peripheral blood. All receptors come from a man between 60 and 75 years old with COVID-19, enrolled during active disease. CDR3s include the opening cysteine and the closing phenylalanine or tryptophan. A D gene is named only where the DNA matches it firmly. Size is stated for part of the rows, as once, few or many counts, or as a class when the clone is expanded.

V	J	size	D	DNA	CDR3
TRBV19	TRBJ2-3	NA	NA	TGTGCCAGTAGTATAGGCCCCCCTAGTTCAGCGCAGTATTTT	CASSIGPPSSAQYF
TRBV3-1/TRBV3-2	TRBJ1-5	NA	NA	TGTGCCAGCAGCCAAGTTGGGGGCGGCAATCAGCCCCAGCATTTT	CASSQVGGGNQPQHF
TRBV29-1	TRBJ2-2	NA	NA	TGCAGCGTTGACAGGGTGTCAGGCGGGGAGCTGTTTTTT	CSVDRVSGGELFF
TRBV25-1	TRBJ1-1	NA	TRBD1	TGTGCCAGCAGTAGACAGGGATTCACTGAAGCTTTCTTT	CASSRQGFTEAFF
TRBV29-1	TRBJ2-1	NA	NA	TGCAGCGGCGGAGGGAGCTCCTACAATGAGCAGTTCTTC	CSGGGSSYNEQFF
TRBV3-1/TRBV3-2	TRBJ2-3	NA	TRBD2	TGTGCCAGCAGCCAAGATCTCCTAGCGGTTAGCACAGATACGCAGTATTTT	CASSQDLLAVSTDTQYF
TRBV9	TRBJ2-6	NA	TRBD1	TGTGCCAGCAGCCCATACATGACAGGGACCGGGGCCAACGTCCTGACTTTC	CASSPYMTGTGANVLTF
TRBV13	TRBJ2-7	NA	TRBD2	TGTGCCAGCAGCTTTGGGAGGGATAGGGAGCAGTACTTC	CASSFGRDREQYF
TRBV5-1	TRBJ1-2	NA	TRBD1	TGCGCCAGCTCCCCTGGACAGGGGCCTATCCGTGGCTACACCTTC	CASSPGQGPIRGYTF
TRBV7-2	TRBJ2-7	NA	NA	TGTGCCAGCAGCTTAGGTCCGGGTCCCTACGAGCAGTACTTC	CASSLGPGPYEQYF
TRBV3-1/TRBV3-2	TRBJ1-5	NA	TRBD1	TGTGCCAGCAGCCCGACAGGGACTCAGCCCCAGCATTTT	CASSPTGTQPQHF
TRBV5-4	TRBJ2-7	once	TRBD2	TGTGCCAGCAGCTTGGGGGGTAGCGGGAGTTACGAGCAGTACTTC	CASSLGGSGSYEQYF
TRBV19	TRBJ1-2	NA	TRBD1	TGTGCCACCACGACAGGGGCTAACTATGGCTACACCTTC	CATTTGANYGYTF
TRBV7-3	TRBJ2-7	NA	TRBD1	TGTGCCAGCAGCTTGACAGGGGGCTACGAGCAGTACTTC	CASSLTGGYEQYF
TRBV3-1/TRBV3-2	TRBJ1-2	NA	NA	TGTGCCAGCAGCCAAGAGGGGGCACGGCGGGGGCAGTATTATGGCTACACCTTC	CASSQEGARRGQYYGYTF
TRBV6-6	TRBJ2-3	NA	TRBD1	TGTGCCAGCAGCGACAGGGGTAGTAAGGCAGATACGCAGTATTTT	CASSDRGSKADTQYF
TRBV27	TRBJ1-5	NA	NA	TGTGCCAGCAGTGAGGGCAGGACTAATCAGCCCCAGCATTTT	CASSEGRTNQPQHF
TRBV4-1	TRBJ2-4	NA	NA	TGCGCCAGCAGCCAAGCGTTTCAGGGGACCCCCAAAAACATTCAGTACTTC	CASSQAFQGTPKNIQYF
TRBV7-2	TRBJ2-1	NA	TRBD2	TGTGCCAGCAGCCCCCTAGCGGGGAGCGAGTACAATGAGCAGTTCTTC	CASSPLAGSEYNEQFF
TRBV4-3	TRBJ2-1	NA	TRBD1	TGCGCCAGCAGCGCTCGGACAGGGGGCGATGAGCAGTTCTTC	CASSARTGGDEQFF
TRBV27	TRBJ2-5	NA	NA	TGTGCCAGCAGTTTGCCGCGCGGGACCCAGTACTTC	CASSLPRGTQYF
TRBV7-2	TRBJ2-7	once	TRBD1	TGTGCCAGCAGCCTAACAGGGGGCGCCCCCTACGAGCAGTACTTC	CASSLTGGAPYEQYF
TRBV11-1	TRBJ2-7	once	NA	TGTGCCAGCAGCCATCGGGGGGCGTACGAGCAGTACTTC	CASSHRGAYEQYF
TRBV13	TRBJ1-3	NA	NA	TGTGCCAGCAGCAATCCACAGGGTTTAGGCACCATATATTTT	CASSNPQGLGTIYF
TRBV28	TRBJ2-7	once	TRBD1	TGTGCCAGCAGCCCCAGGGGGCGAGTACAGCAGTACTTC	CASSPRGRVQQYF
TRBV28	TRBJ1-5	NA	NA	TGTGCCAGCAGTCCACTGGCTGGGGCAGATCAGCCCCAGCATTTT	CASSPLAGADQPQHF
TRBV6-5	TRBJ1-2	NA	NA	TGTGCCAGCAGGCACGCGAACTATGGCTACACCTTC	CASRHANYGYTF
TRBV3-1/TRBV3-2	TRBJ2-5	once	TRBD1	TGTGCCAGCAGCCGGAACAGGGGTGCGCGGGAGACCCAGTACTTC	CASSRNRGARETQYF
TRBV7-4	TRBJ1-2	NA	TRBD1	TGTGCCAGCAGCTTAGAAGGGAGGGTGGACAGGGTCTATGGCTACACCTTC	CASSLEGRVDRVYGYTF
TRBV5-6	TRBJ1-2	few	NA	TGTGCCAGCAGTTACTCTTTGGTAACCTCTAACTATGGCTACACCTTC	CASSYSLVTSNYGYTF
TRBV6-5	TRBJ1-6	NA	NA	TGTGCCAGCAGCGGGACAACCGATTCACCCCTCCACTTT	CASSGTTDSPLHF
TRBV10-2	TRBJ2-1	NA	NA	TGCGCCAGCAGTTCCTCGAGCTCCTACAATGAGCAGTTCTTC	CASSSSSSYNEQFF
TRBV7-9	TRBJ2-1	NA	TRBD1	TGTGCCAGCAGCTCCGGGACAGGGGACTATGAGCAGTTCTTC	CASSSGTGDYEQFF
TRBV11-2	TRBJ2-2	NA	TRBD2	TGTGCCAGCAGCTTTGGGACTAGCGGGTCGAACACCGGGGAGCTGTTTTTT	CASSFGTSGSNTGELFF
TRBV2	TRBJ2-3	NA	TRBD2	TGTGCCAGCAGGTCTACGCTGCCGGGACTAGCGGGGGTGTATACGCAGTATTTT	CASRSTLPGLAGVYTQYF
TRBV7-2	TRBJ2-2	NA	NA	TGTGCCAGCAGCTTAGCGACGGGGAACCGGGAGCTGTTTTTT	CASSLATGNRELFF
TRBV6-1	TRBJ1-3	NA	NA	TGTGCCAGCAGTGAAGATTCGTCCCGGACAGCCGGAAACACCATATATTTT	CASSEDSSRTAGNTIYF
TRBV19	TRBJ2-1	NA	TRBD1	TGTGCCACCTCTCAAGGAGGGACAGGGGGCGGAGGTGAGCAGTTCTTC	CATSQGGTGGGGEQFF
TRBV19	TRBJ1-2	NA	NA	TGTGCCAGTAGTATAGCCCCGGGGGGCTACACCTTC	CASSIAPGGYTF
TRBV3-1/TRBV3-2	TRBJ2-7	few	TRBD1	TGTGCCAGCAGCCAGACGGGGACAGGGCCCTACGAGCAGTACTTC	CASSQTGTGPYEQYF
TRBV4-2	TRBJ1-4	NA	NA	TGTGCCAGCAGCCTTATGACAGGAGGAGTTGCAACTAATGAAAAACTGTTTTTT	CASSLMTGGVATNEKLFF
TRBV9	TRBJ2-2	NA	TRBD1	TGTGCCAGCAGCGACGGACAGGAGAACACCGGGGAGCTGTTTTTT	CASSDGQENTGELFF
TRBV24-1	TRBJ1-2	NA	NA	TGTGCCACCAGTGATCCCGGGCAGGGTGATGGCTACACCTTC	CATSDPGQGDGYTF
TRBV27	TRBJ1-2	NA	TRBD1	TGTGCCAGCAGGTCGGACAGGGGGCTCTTTGGTGGCTACACCTTC	CASRSDRGLFGGYTF
TRBV29-1	TRBJ2-7	NA	TRBD1	TGCAGCGTTGTACAGGGGGTGGGTCCCTACGAGCAGTACTTC	CSVVQGVGPYEQYF
TRBV5-1	TRBJ2-1	NA	TRBD1	TGCGCCAGCAACAGACAGGGGGTTAACAATGAGCAGTTCTTC	CASNRQGVNNEQFF
TRBV2	TRBJ1-6	NA	TRBD1	TGTGCCAGCAGTGGGCGGACAGGGGGCGTTTCACCCCTCCACTTT	CASSGRTGGVSPLHF
TRBV3-1/TRBV3-2	TRBJ2-3	NA	NA	TGTGCCAGCAGCCAAGATAATGGCGGGTATAGCACAGATACGCAGTATTTT	CASSQDNGGYSTDTQYF
TRBV19	TRBJ2-1	few	NA	TGTGCCAGTAGTATCCGGGAGCGGGTTTACAATGAGCAGTTCTTC	CASSIRERVYNEQFF
TRBV28	TRBJ1-4	once	NA	TGTGCCAGCAGTTCCCGACACGACGAAAAACTGTTTTTT	CASSSRHDEKLFF
TRBV5-5	TRBJ2-7	NA	TRBD2	TGTGCCAGCAGCTTTATAGCGGGAGGGCTCGAGCAGTACTTC	CASSFIAGGLEQYF